This TCR beta chain was recorded in a study of T cells in Graves' hyperthyroidism and ophthalmopathy. Study overall: Once the initial diagnosis was made, peripheral blood was obtained before any treatment. Study results and limitations: Blood shared most expanded thyroid clonotypes above 0.001.

It was RNA transcripts that yielded the amplified TCR beta CDR3 regions. First-round RT-PCR with HTBI primers amplified the TCR CDR3 region. TCRdb analysed the multiplex PCR reads with MiXCR anew, one entry per CDR3 protein. The top ten clones hold about 12% of a sample with hundreds of thousands of distinct CDR3 sequences, about 14% of them seen once. Ophthalmopathy patients had moderate-to-severe active disease, CAS ≥3, NOSPECS ≥4, and disease duration under 3 months. Clinical symptoms, serum thyroxine and TRAb, thyroid ultrasound and orbital computed tomography were used for the diagnoses. Concerning this clonotype: What it binds is not known.

Trimming shortened V by 1 base and J by 0 bases, and 22 bases separated the two germline ends. Germline assignment: CDR1 SQVTM and CDR2 ANQGSEA. CDR3 length equals 18 residues. This TCR came from a woman aged 50 to 60 with Graves' ophthalmopathy. The material sequenced was blood. V is TRBV29-1 and J is TRBJ2-7; D may be TRBD1 (6 bases). The DNA for the CDR3 is TGCAGCGTTGAAGCATCGGTACTCGGGGCAGGGGCCTCCTACGAGCAGTACTTC. Its translation is CSVEASVLGAGASYEQYF.